Shown below are 21 T cell receptor beta chains from a single sample sequenced in a study of CD8+CD57+ T cells in acquired aplastic anemia. It was genomic DNA that served as the template for profiling TCR beta VDJ and CDR3. TCRdb reprocessed the reads with MiXCR, giving one entry per CDR3 protein. The sample lists approximately 250,000 distinct CDR3 sequences, less than 85% occurring once. Patients picked for sequencing had shown CD8+CD57+ cell expansion detected by flow cytometry. The sequenced material came from sorted CD4+, CD8+, or CD8+CD57+ T cells (not recorded which) from PBMCs. The receptor source for this set is a human donor with aplastic anemia.

To note about this clonotype: Likely a read error: the CDR3 ends without its conserved phenylalanine or tryptophan. The DNA is left out, because the CDR3 cannot be placed on it with certainty; the CDR3 is given as TCRdb lists it. V usage is TRBV7-9 and J usage is TRBJ1-5; TRBD1, the table's D call, lacks a check against the DNA. Germline assignment: CDR1 SEHNR and CDR2 FQNEAQ (reference sequence). Both ends counted, the CDR3 spans 13 residues. CDR3 residues: CASSHVAWGNEQS.

A remark on this clonotype: Because it lacks the conserved phenylalanine or tryptophan at the end, this CDR3 is likely a read error. The DNA is left out, because the CDR3 cannot be placed on it with certainty; the CDR3 is given as TCRdb lists it. V is TRBV7-2 and J is TRBJ1-2. The CDR3 comprises 12 residues, both ends counted. Germline V gene data show CDR1 as SGHTA and CDR2 as FQGNSA. The CDR3 is CASSETSVQETQ.

The genes are TRBV7-2 and TRBJ1-1; possibly TRBD1 for D (6 bases). Germline loops: CDR1 SGHTA, CDR2 FQGNSA. The CDR3 is 17 residues long. V lost 3 bases and J 5 bases, leaving 22 bases between the germline ends. The CDR3 is CASSLAPGHAAGTEAFF. The CDR3 nucleotides read TGTGCCAGCAGCTTGGCCCCGGGACACGCAGCGGGAACTGAAGCTTTCTTT.

The chain has TRBV7-3 and TRBJ2-1; 10 nucleotides match TRBD2. The J segment lost 8 bases and the V segment lost 4 bases, leaving 11 bases of the junction unmatched. The CDR3 totals 16 residues. Germline CDR1 and CDR2: SGHTA and FQGTGA. CDR3 in DNA: TGTGCCAGCAGCTCTCACAGGAGCGGGGGGGGCGATGAGCAGTTCTTC. Translation: CASSSHRSGGGDEQFF.

Comments on this clonotype: The conserved closing phenylalanine or tryptophan is absent in this CDR3, likely reflecting a read error. The limits of the CDR3 on the DNA are not certain, so only TCRdb's listed CDR3 is given. The chain links TRBV2 to TRBJ2-6; the listed D gene, TRBD1, was not tested against the DNA. With termini counted, the CDR3 has 16 amino acids. CDR1 and CDR2 (germline): SNHLY, FYNNEI. The CDR3 protein is CASGFGGSYGANVRTG.

The chain carries TRBV4-3 and TRBJ2-5, with unresolved D. The length of the CDR3 is 14 residues. The germline gives CDR1 LGHNA, CDR2 YSLEER. CDR3 sequence: CALLRIGPQETQYF. CDR3 in DNA: TGCGCTTTGCTCCGGATCGGTCCCCAAGAGACCCAGTACTTC.

J is TRBJ1-1 and V is TRBV7-3, with D unclear. Germline-derived CDR1 and CDR2 are SGHTA and FQGTGA. Between the trimmed V and J ends, which lost 8 bases and 11 bases, there was a span of 27 bases. This CDR3 contains 15 residues. CDR3 sequence reads: CASSREPNAVEHAFF. The DNA for the CDR3 is TGTGCCAGCTCAAGAGAGCCCAACGCCGTTGAACACGCTTTCTTT.

In its sample, this clonotype is medium-sized. One end of the junction fails to match germline, which may point to a read error. The chain is built from TRBV7-6 and TRBJ2-1, with no clear D. CDR1 and CDR2 (germline): SGHVS, FNYEAQ. The CDR3 runs 12 residues. The CDR3 reads CASSYGSREPFF. The CDR3 nucleotides read TGTGCCAGCAGTTACGGCTCGAGAGAGCCGTTCTTC.

The chain joins TRBV4-3 to TRBJ2-5; TRBD1 agrees at 8 bases. CDR3 length: 11 amino acids. Germline V lookup: CDR1 LGHNA, CDR2 YSLEER. The CDR3 reads CTAGGQETQYF. CDR3 in DNA: TGCACCGCAGGGGGCCAGGAGACCCAGTACTTC.

On this clonotype itself: The CDR3 does not end in the conserved phenylalanine or tryptophan, so this is likely a read error. This chain uses TRBV2 with TRBJ2-1, with D possibly TRBD2 on 6 matching bases. Trimming shortened V by 5 bases and J by 5 bases, and 13 bases separated the two germline ends. The V gene's germline CDR1 is SNHLY and CDR2 FYNNEI. There are 14 residues in the CDR3. This CDR3 reads CASSWEDGNNEQFR. CDR3 DNA sequence: TGTGCCAGCAGTTGGGAGGATGGTAACAATGAGCAGTTCAGA.

The chain recombines TRBV20-1 with TRBJ2-3, with TRBD2 matching 11 bases. Germline V CDR1 and CDR2: DFQATT, SNEGSKA (reference sequence). V was clipped by 2 bases and J by 3 bases; unmatched bases: 4. CDR3 length: 15 amino acids. The CDR3 bases are TGCAGTGCTAGAACTAGCGGGGGACGTACAGATACGCAGTATTTT. Protein product: CSARTSGGRTDTQYF.

The rearrangement joins TRBV7-8 to TRBJ2-1, with D possibly TRBD2 on 6 matching bases. CDR1 is SGHVS and CDR2 is FQNEAQ in the germline V gene. This CDR3 contains 16 residues. The germline V and J ends were trimmed by 3 bases and 13 bases, with 25 bases remaining between them. The CDR3 sequence is CASSFNPGGTALSQFF. CDR3 coding DNA: TGTGCCAGCAGCTTTAATCCAGGCGGGACCGCCCTTTCCCAGTTCTTC.

About this clonotype: Given the absence of the conserved phenylalanine or tryptophan at the CDR3 end, a read error is likely. The DNA is omitted, as the CDR3 cannot be located on it reliably, and the CDR3 follows TCRdb's listing. The gene calls are TRBV14 and TRBJ2-3; TRBD2 is the table's D call and was not checked against the DNA. The CDR3 is 13 amino acids long, termini counted. Germline assignment: CDR1 SGHDN and CDR2 FVKESK. The CDR3 sequence: CASGGTPVVLNTV.

This clonotype was detected only a few times. The V and J genes are TRBV7-8 and TRBJ1-2; D possibly corresponds to TRBD1 (6 bases). The CDR3 is 15 residues long. Between the trimmed V and J ends, which lost 3 bases and 14 bases, there was a span of 25 bases. The germline gives CDR1 SGHVS, CDR2 FQNEAQ. CDR3 nucleotides: TGTGCCAGCAGCTTGACGGGGGGCGCCGATTCTGAGTATACCTTC. It is translated as CASSLTGGADSEYTF.

This clonotype was detected only a few times. The chain combines TRBV7-8 with TRBJ2-3; tentatively, D is TRBD2 (6 bases). The CDR3 is 13 amino acids. Germline CDR1 reads SGHVS; CDR2 reads FQNEAQ. V shed 8 bases and J shed 14 bases, with 23 bases lying between them. CDR3 in DNA: TGTGCCAGCGGGGACGGGGGAACACATACGACGTATTTT. This encodes CASGDGGTHTTYF.

This clonotype was seen once. The rearrangement uses TRBV15 and TRBJ2-7, with TRBD1 matching 7 bases. Germline CDR1 LNHNV, CDR2 YYDKDF (reference sequence). This CDR3 has 14 amino acids. V shed 5 bases and J 2 bases; nucleotides not matched to a gene: 6. As DNA, the CDR3 is TGTGCCACCAGCGGGCGTGGGACAGCCTACGAGCAGTACGTC. It is translated as CATSGRGTAYEQYV.

Of note for this clonotype: Being one base from a much bigger clone, this may be a read error. The J gene is TRBJ1-1, the V gene TRBV6-2 or TRBV6-3; D is possibly TRBD1 (5 bases). This CDR3 is built from 13 residues. V was clipped by 2 bases and J by 4 bases, with 8 bases between them. Germline lookup yields CDR1 MNHEY and CDR2 SVGEGT. As DNA, the CDR3 is TGTGCCAGCAGTTACCGGGGGATCACTGAAGCTTTCTTT. Encoded protein: CASSYRGITEAFF.

A word on this clonotype: Sequence at one end of the junction differs from germline and may be a read error. V and J are TRBV7-3 and TRBJ1-2; no definite D call. Germline CDR1 is SGHTA and CDR2 is FQGTGA. This CDR3 has 15 residues. The CDR3 here is CPAYLRAEDRAGHTF. For the CDR3, the DNA is TGCCCAGCTTATCTACGGGCAGAAGATCGGGCCGGGCACACCTTC.

For this clonotype: This CDR3 is missing its conserved last phenylalanine or tryptophan, likely due to a read error. The DNA is omitted, as the CDR3 cannot be located on it reliably, and the CDR3 follows TCRdb's listing. The chain is built from TRBV2 and TRBJ2-3; TRBD1 was called by the table and not checked on the DNA. Germline V gives CDR1 SNHLY, CDR2 FYNNEI. Termini included, the CDR3 measures 14 amino acids. CDR3 sequence: CASSERAGPDAQFV.

Turning to this clonotype: The conserved phenylalanine or tryptophan is not found at the CDR3 terminus, so this likely reflects a read error. The chain combines TRBV7-2 with TRBJ2-5; D is perhaps TRBD1 or TRBD2 (6 bases each). Per the germline V gene, CDR1 is SGHTA and CDR2 is FQGNSA. This CDR3 has 12 residues. Trimming took 11 bases from V and 9 from J, leaving 19 bases between them. The CDR3 spells CAVLGTGAPQYS. The CDR3, as DNA: TGTGCCGTCCTTGGGACGGGGGCCCCCCAGTACAGC.

This clonotype was seen a single time. This chain links TRBV7-2 with TRBJ2-6; D may be TRBD2 (6 bases). CDR3 length: 16 amino acids. The V and J ends lost 4 bases and 12 bases respectively, with 22 bases between them. CDR1 and CDR2 from the germline V gene are SGHTA and FQGNSA. CDR3 residues: CASSSAGTDGAFVLTF. DNA of the CDR3: TGTGCCAGCAGCTCAGCGGGTACTGACGGGGCCTTCGTCCTGACTTTC.